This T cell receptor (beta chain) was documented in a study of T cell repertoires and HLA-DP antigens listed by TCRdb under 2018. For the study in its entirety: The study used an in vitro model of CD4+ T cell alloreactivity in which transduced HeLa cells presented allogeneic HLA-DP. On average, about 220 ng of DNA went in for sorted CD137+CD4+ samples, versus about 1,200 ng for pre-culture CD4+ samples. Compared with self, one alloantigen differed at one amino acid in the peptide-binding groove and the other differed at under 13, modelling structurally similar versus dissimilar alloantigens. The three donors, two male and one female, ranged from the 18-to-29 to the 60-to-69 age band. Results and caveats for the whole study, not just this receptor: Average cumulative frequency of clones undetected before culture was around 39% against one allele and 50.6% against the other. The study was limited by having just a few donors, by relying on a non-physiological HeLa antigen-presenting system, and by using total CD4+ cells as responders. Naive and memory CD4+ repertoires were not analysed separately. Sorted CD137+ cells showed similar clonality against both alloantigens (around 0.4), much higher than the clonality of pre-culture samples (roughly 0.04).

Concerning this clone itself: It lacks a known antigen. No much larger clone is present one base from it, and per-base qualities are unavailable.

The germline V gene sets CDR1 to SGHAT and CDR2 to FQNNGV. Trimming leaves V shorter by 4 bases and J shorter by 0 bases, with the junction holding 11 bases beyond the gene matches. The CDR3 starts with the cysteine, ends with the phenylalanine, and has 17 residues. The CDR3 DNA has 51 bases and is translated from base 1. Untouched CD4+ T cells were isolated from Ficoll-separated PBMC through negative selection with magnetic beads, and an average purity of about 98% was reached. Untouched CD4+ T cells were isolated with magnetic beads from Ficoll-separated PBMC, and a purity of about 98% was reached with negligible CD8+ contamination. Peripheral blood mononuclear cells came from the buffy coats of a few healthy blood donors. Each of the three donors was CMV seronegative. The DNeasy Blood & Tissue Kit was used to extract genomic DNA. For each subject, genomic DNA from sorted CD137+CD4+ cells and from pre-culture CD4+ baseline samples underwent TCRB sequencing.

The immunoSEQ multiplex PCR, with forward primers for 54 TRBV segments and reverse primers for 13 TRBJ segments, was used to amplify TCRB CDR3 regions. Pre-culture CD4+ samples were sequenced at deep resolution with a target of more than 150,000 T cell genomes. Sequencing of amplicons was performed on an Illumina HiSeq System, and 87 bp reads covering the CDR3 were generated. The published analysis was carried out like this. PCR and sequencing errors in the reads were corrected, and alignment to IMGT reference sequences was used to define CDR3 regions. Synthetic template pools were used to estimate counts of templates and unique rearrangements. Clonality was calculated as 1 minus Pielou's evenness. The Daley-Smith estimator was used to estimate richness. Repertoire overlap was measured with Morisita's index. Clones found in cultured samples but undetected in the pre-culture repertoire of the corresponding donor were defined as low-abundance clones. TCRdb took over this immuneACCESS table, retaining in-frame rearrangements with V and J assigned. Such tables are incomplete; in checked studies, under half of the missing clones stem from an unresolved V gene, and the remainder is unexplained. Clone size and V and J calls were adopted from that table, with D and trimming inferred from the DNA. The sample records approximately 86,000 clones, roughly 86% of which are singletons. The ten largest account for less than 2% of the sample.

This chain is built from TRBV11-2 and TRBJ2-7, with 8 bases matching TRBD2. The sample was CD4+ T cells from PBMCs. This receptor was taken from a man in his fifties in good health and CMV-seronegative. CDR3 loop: CASSSNKGTRRSYEQYF. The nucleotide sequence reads TGTGCCAGCAGCTCCAATAAGGGGACTAGACGCTCCTACGAGCAGTACTTC.